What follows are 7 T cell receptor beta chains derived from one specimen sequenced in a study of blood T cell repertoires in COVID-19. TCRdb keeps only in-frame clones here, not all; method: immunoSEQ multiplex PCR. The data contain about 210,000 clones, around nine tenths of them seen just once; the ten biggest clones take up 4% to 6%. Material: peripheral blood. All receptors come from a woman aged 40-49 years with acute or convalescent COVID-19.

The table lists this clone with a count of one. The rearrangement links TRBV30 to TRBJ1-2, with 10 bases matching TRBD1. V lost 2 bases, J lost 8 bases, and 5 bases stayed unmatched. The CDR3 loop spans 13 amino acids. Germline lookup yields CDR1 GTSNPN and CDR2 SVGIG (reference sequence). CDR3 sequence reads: CAWSKDRGSGYTF. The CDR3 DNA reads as TGTGCCTGGAGTAAGGACAGGGGGAGCGGCTACACCTTC.

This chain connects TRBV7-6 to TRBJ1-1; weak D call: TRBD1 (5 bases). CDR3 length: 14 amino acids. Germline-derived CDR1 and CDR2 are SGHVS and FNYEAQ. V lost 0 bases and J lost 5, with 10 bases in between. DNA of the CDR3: TGTGCCAGCAGCTTAGCGCAGGGAGGTACTGAAGCTTTCTTT. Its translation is CASSLAQGGTEAFF.

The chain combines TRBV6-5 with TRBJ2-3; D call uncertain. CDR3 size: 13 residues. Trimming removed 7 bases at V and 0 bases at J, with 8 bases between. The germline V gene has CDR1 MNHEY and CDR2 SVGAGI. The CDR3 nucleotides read TGTGCCAGCACAAGAACTAGCACAGATACGCAGTATTTT. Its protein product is CASTRTSTDTQYF.

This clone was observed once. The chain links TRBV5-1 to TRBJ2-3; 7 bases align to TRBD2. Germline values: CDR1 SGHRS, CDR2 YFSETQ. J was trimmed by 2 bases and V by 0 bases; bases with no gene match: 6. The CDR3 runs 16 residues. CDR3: CASSLATSANTDTQYF. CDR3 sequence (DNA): TGCGCCAGCAGCTTGGCTACTAGCGCGAACACAGATACGCAGTATTTT.

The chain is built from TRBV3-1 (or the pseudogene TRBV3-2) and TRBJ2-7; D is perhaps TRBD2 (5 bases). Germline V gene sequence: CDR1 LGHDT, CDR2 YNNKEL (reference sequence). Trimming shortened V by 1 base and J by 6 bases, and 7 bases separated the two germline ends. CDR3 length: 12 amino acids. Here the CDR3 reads CASSQGGREQYV. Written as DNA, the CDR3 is TGTGCCAGCAGCCAAGGAGGGCGCGAGCAGTACGTC.

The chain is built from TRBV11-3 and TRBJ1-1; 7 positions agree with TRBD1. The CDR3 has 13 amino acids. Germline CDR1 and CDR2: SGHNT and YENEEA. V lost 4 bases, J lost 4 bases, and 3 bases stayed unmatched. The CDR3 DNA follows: TGTGCCAGCAGCTGGCGGACAGGCACTGAAGCTTTCTTT. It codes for CASSWRTGTEAFF.

The DNA for the CDR3 is TGCGCCAGCAGCTTGGGAGCGGCCTCAGATACGCAGTATTTT. This translates into CASSLGAASDTQYF. The chain links TRBV5-1 to TRBJ2-3, with D possibly matching TRBD2 (5 bases). There are 14 residues in the CDR3. Germline assignment: CDR1 SGHRS and CDR2 YFSETQ. V gave up 0 bases and J gave up 4 bases, with 9 bases separating them.